This section outlines one T cell receptor (beta chain) sequence together with its context. Its target antigen remains unknown. Base quality data are lacking; no much larger clone is found one base away. Using the immunoSEQ assay, the TCR beta locus was amplified and sequenced, producing bulk TCR Vbeta CDR3 data. As for the authors' bioinformatics: CDR3s were excluded if they were non-productive, were shorter than 7 amino acids, or did not start with C or end with F/W. Only specimens with at least 1000 reads were analysed, and clonotypes were defined at the amino acid level. Clonality was computed as 1 minus Pielou's evenness. Library sizes were equalized by abundance-weighted random subsampling with replacement, which was repeated 100 times so that 95% confidence intervals could be reported. The Morisita overlap index was used to quantify repertoire overlap, and the top 40 clones in each specimen were examined for overlap with the irAE. TCRdb holds this immuneACCESS table with in-frame rearrangements only. Some clones are missing; in checked studies, unresolved V genes explain under half, and the rest has no known cause. V, J and clone size were drawn from that table, and D and trimming were deduced from the DNA. A total of thousands of clones appear in this sample, roughly four fifths of them only once. The ten most abundant clones make up 20% to 25% of the sample.

The sample originates from a study of T cells in tumors and immune-related adverse events (dated by TCRdb to the early 2020s). CDR1 SEHNR and CDR2 FQNEAQ were looked up in the germline V gene (reference sequence). Trimming accounts for 1 base at V and 6 bases at J, while the number of junction bases matched to no gene is 5. Measured from the cysteine to the phenylalanine, the CDR3 is 15 residues long. The DNA shown is the 45-base CDR3, in frame from base 1. Reading the label with the study, this specimen's treatment or condition is: nivolumab (PD-1 blockade) given before sampling. The DNeasy Blood and Tissue Kit was used to extract DNA from formalin-fixed paraffin-embedded specimens.

The rearranged segments are TRBV7-9 and TRBJ2-3; TRBD2 fits 9 bases in the junction. The receptor comes from a female donor with metastatic renal cell carcinoma. The starting material was skin tissue, obtained from a patient treated with anti-PD-1 therapy. The nucleotide sequence is TGTGCCAGCAGCTTAGAAGCGGGGGGACGCGATACGCAGTATTTT. Its protein product is CASSLEAGGRDTQYF. Reference TRBV7-9 and TRBJ2-3 proteins supply the regions before and after the CDR3; the full variable domain is: DTGVSQNPRHKITKRGQNVTFRCDPISEHNRLYWYRQTLGQGPEFLTYFQNEAQLEKSRLLSDRFSAERPKGSFSTLEIQRTEQGDSAMYLCASSLEAGGRDTQYFGPGTRLTVL.